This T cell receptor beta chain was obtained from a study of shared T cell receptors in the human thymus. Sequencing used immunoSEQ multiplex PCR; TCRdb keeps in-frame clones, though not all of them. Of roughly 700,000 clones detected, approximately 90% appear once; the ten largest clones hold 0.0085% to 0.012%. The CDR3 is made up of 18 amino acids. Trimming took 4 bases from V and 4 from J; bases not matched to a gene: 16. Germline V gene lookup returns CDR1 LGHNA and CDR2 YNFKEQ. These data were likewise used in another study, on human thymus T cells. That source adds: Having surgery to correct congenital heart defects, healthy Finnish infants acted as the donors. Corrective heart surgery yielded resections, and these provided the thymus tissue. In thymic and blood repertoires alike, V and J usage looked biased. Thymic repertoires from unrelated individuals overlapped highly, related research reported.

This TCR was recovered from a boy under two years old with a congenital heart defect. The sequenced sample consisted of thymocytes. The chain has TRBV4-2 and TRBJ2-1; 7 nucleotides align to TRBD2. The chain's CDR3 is CASSPRTRRAWAYNEQFF. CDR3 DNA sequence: TGTGCCAGCAGCCCTCGGACTAGGAGGGCTTGGGCTTACAATGAGCAGTTCTTC.